The 21 T cell receptor beta chains in this list originate from one sample, sequenced in a study of cytomegalovirus exposure and HLA in healthy donors. It was with 60 Vbeta and 13 Jbeta primers that the PCR ran. The protocol was immunoSEQ multiplex PCR, while the TCRdb copy is restricted to in-frame clones and leaves out a portion. The sample lists 150,000 or so clones; roughly 75% were seen once. The sequencing sample was made of PBMCs. The receptors here all came from a woman between 40 and 50 years old in good health and CMV-seropositive.

The J gene is TRBJ2-7, the V gene TRBV10-3; TRBD1 matches 8 bases. CDR1 and CDR2 from the germline V gene are ENHRY and SYGVKD. J lost 2 bases, V lost 5 bases, and 11 bases had no gene match. This CDR3 has 16 amino acids. CDR3 bases: TGTGCCATCAGTTACTCCGGGGACAGGACTACCTACGAGCAGTACTTC. Translating gives CAISYSGDRTTYEQYF.

The V and J genes are TRBV7-6 and TRBJ2-7; 8 positions match TRBD2. Germline loops: CDR1 SGHVS, CDR2 FNYEAQ. V gave up 1 base and J gave up 2 bases; unmatched junction bases: 7. This CDR3 contains 16 residues. CDR3 loop: CASSLGSSGNTYEQYF. The CDR3 DNA follows: TGTGCCAGCAGCTTAGGGAGTAGCGGGAACACCTACGAGCAGTACTTC.

V is TRBV6-1 and J is TRBJ2-3, with 9 bases lining up with TRBD1. The germline V gene has CDR1 MNHNS and CDR2 SASEGT. The CDR3 runs to 15 residues. V lost 8 bases, J lost 2 bases, and 8 bases stayed unmatched. The CDR3 protein is CASVLGQGYTDTQYF. The DNA of the CDR3 is TGTGCCAGCGTGTTGGGACAGGGATACACAGATACGCAGTATTTT.

The chain couples TRBV2 to TRBJ2-3, with TRBD1 identical over 8 bases. Germline assignment: CDR1 SNHLY and CDR2 FYNNEI. With 5 bases clipped from V and 4 bases from J, the junction kept 5 bases outside the gene matches. The CDR3 is 14 residues long. CDR3 sequence: CASSSGQGPDTQYF. The CDR3 DNA sequence: TGTGCCAGCAGTTCTGGACAGGGCCCAGATACGCAGTATTTT.

This chain joins TRBV10-2 and TRBJ2-7, with D unclear. The V gene's germline CDR1 is WSHSY and CDR2 SAAADI. The V end lost 10 bases, the J end lost 3 bases, and 4 bases lay between the germline ends. The CDR3 extends over 9 amino acids. This CDR3 reads CATRYEQYF. The DNA for the CDR3 is TGCGCCACCCGCTACGAGCAGTACTTC.

The chain uses TRBV5-3 and TRBJ2-7; D is undetermined. TRBV5-3 carries the ORF label, with uncertain function. The CDR3 runs 17 residues. Trimming left V 2 bases short and J 1 base short, with 19 bases between. The DNA for the CDR3 is TGTGCCAGAAGCTTCGTACCTTCAGGTATACCTTCCTACGAGCAGTACTTC. Its translation: CARSFVPSGIPSYEQYF.

This chain connects TRBV19 to TRBJ2-5; 8 bases map to TRBD1. The CDR3 totals 14 residues. J was trimmed by 4 bases and V by 3 bases; bases with no gene match: 4. Germline values: CDR1 LNHDA, CDR2 SQIVND (reference sequence). DNA for the CDR3: TGTGCCAGTAGTATGCAGGGGGCCGCAGAGACCCAGTACTTC. This sequence encodes CASSMQGAAETQYF.

The chain uses TRBV28 and TRBJ1-4; D gene ambiguous. CDR1 MDHEN and CDR2 SYDVKM come from the germline V gene. Trimming cost V 5 bases and J 3 bases, with 7 bases left between them. The CDR3 covers 13 residues. The CDR3 DNA is TGTGCCAGCAGTAGTCCGGCTAATGAAAAACTGTTTTTT. Translating it yields CASSSPANEKLFF.

CDR3 bases: TGTGCCTGGAGTGTACTTGGACTAGCGGGAGGTACCTCCTACGAGCAGTACTTC. Protein product: CAWSVLGLAGGTSYEQYF. This chain uses TRBV30 with TRBJ2-7; 14 nucleotides agree with TRBD2. With V trimmed by 0 bases and J by 0 bases, 7 bases remained unmatched. The germline CDR1 and CDR2 sequences are GTSNPN and SVGIG (reference sequence). This CDR3 has 18 residues.

Here the CDR3 DNA reads TGTGCCAGCAGCCCCGCGAATTCACCCCTCCACTTT. It yields the protein CASSPANSPLHF. The gene calls are TRBV7-6 and TRBJ1-6, with D unclear. The length of the CDR3 is 12 residues. The V end was cut by 5 bases, the J end by 7 bases, with 6 bases between. From germline, CDR1 is SGHVS and CDR2 FNYEAQ.

The chain couples TRBV7-9 to TRBJ2-3; 7 nucleotides agree with TRBD1. The trim removed 5 bases at V and 1 base at J, leaving 6 bases unmatched. Germline V gene data show CDR1 as SEHNR and CDR2 as FQNEAQ (reference sequence). The CDR3 consists of 15 residues. The CDR3 DNA reads TGTGCCAGCAGCGGTCAGGGGGTCGGCACAGATACGCAGTATTTT. This sequence encodes CASSGQGVGTDTQYF.

The CDR3 loop reads CSVRTTGPYGYTF. The CDR3 DNA follows: TGCAGCGTTCGAACGACAGGGCCCTATGGCTACACCTTC. This chain uses TRBV29-1 with TRBJ1-2, with 7 positions matching TRBD1. The V and J ends lost 5 bases and 4 bases, in that order; junction bases with no gene match: 7. CDR1 SQVTM and CDR2 ANQGSEA come from the germline V gene. CDR3 length: 13 amino acids. The full variable domain, completed using reference TRBV29-1 and TRBJ1-2, is SAVISQKPSRDICQRGTSLTIQCQVDSQVTMMFWYRQQPGQSLTLIATANQGSEATYESGFVIDKFPISRPNLTFSTLTVSNMSPEDSSIYLCSVRTTGPYGYTFGSGTRLTVV.

The chain links TRBV7-2 to TRBJ2-7; D is unclear. The CDR3 sequence is 15 residues long. V was shortened by 1 base and J by 3 bases, with 13 bases between the two germline ends. Germline CDR1 is SGHTA and CDR2 is FQGNSA. This CDR3 is CASSLGPHRGYEQYF. The CDR3 nucleotides are TGTGCCAGCAGCTTAGGTCCCCATCGAGGCTACGAGCAGTACTTC. Full variable domain (missing parts from reference TRBV7-2 and TRBJ2-7): GAGVSQSPSNKVTEKGKDVELRCDPISGHTALYWYRQSLGQGLEFLIYFQGNSAPDKSGLPSDRFSAERTGGSVSTLTIQRTQQEDSAVYLCASSLGPHRGYEQYFGPGTRLTVT.

This chain links TRBV6-1 with TRBJ2-7, with D perhaps matching TRBD2 (5 bases). The germline V gene has CDR1 MNHNS and CDR2 SASEGT. V was trimmed by 7 bases and J by 2 bases, leaving 15 bases between them. The length of the CDR3 is 14 residues. CDR3 coding DNA: TGTGCCAGCAATGCGGACTTTCTTCCCTACGAGCAGTACTTC. Amino acid sequence: CASNADFLPYEQYF.

The chain uses TRBV4-2 and TRBJ1-1; TRBD1 matches at 8 bases. CDR3 length: 15 amino acids. Germline CDR1 reads LGHNA; CDR2 reads YNFKEQ. The V and J ends lost 4 bases and 4 bases, in that order; junction bases with no gene match: 8. Written as DNA, the CDR3 is TGTGCCAGCAGCCCTCCCGGGACAGGCGGCACTGAAGCTTTCTTT. This translates into CASSPPGTGGTEAFF.

The J gene is TRBJ2-5, the V gene TRBV5-1; weak D call: TRBD2 (5 bases). The germline V gene encodes CDR1 SGHRS and CDR2 YFSETQ. This CDR3 is built from 13 residues. V lost 2 bases to trimming and J lost 5 bases, with 10 bases between them. The CDR3 region has the DNA TGCGCCAGCAGCTTTGCCGGGGATGAGACCCAGTACTTC. The encoded protein is CASSFAGDETQYF.

Remarks on this clone: Sequence at one end of the junction differs from germline and may be a read error. This chain links TRBV7-7 with TRBJ2-5; possibly TRBD1 for D (6 bases). The CDR3 consists of 14 residues. The germline V gene encodes CDR1 SSHAT and CDR2 FNYEAQ (reference sequence). The CDR3 region is CASSRGHGKETQYF. The CDR3, as DNA: TGTGCTAGCAGCCGGGGACATGGAAAAGAGACCCAGTACTTC. Together with reference TRBV7-7 and TRBJ2-5, the CDR3 gives the full variable domain: GAGVSQSPRYKVTKRGQDVTLRCDPISSHATLYWYQQALGQGPEFLTYFNYEAQPDKSGLPSDRFSAERPEGSISTLTIQRTEQRDSAMYRCASSRGHGKETQYFGPGTRLLVL.

This clone was counted a few times. The V call is TRBV6-1, the J call TRBJ2-1; 12 nucleotides match TRBD2. The V segment lost 3 bases and the J segment 9 bases; nucleotides outside the gene matches: 15. Looked up from germline, CDR1 is MNHNS and CDR2 is SASEGT. The CDR3 covers 18 residues. The CDR3 here is CASSDQHNGLAGKVEQFF. CDR3 bases: TGTGCCAGCAGTGACCAACACAATGGACTAGCGGGAAAGGTTGAGCAGTTCTTC.

This clone was counted a few times. The rearrangement links TRBV7-3 to TRBJ2-3; 7 bases align to TRBD2. The CDR3 is 14 amino acids. Germline V gives CDR1 SGHTA, CDR2 FQGTGA. V was clipped by 2 bases and J by 4 bases; unmatched bases: 3. CDR3 amino acids: CASSLRGESDTQYF. The CDR3 DNA reads TGTGCCAGCAGCTTACGGGGGGAATCAGATACGCAGTATTTT. The whole variable domain, filled in from reference TRBV7-3 and TRBJ2-3, reads GAGVSQTPSNKVTEKGKYVELRCDPISGHTALYWYRQSLGQGPEFLIYFQGTGAADDSGLPNDRFFAVRPEGSVSTLKIQRTERGDSAVYLCASSLRGESDTQYFGPGTRLTVL.

This sequence joins TRBV6-1 and TRBJ1-6, with unresolved D. This CDR3 has 15 residues. CDR1 and CDR2 (germline): MNHNS, SASEGT. V lost 7 bases to trimming and J lost 0 bases, with 10 bases between them. The CDR3 DNA is TGTGCCAGCACCGAGGCGGACTCCTATAATTCACCCCTCCACTTT. Translating gives CASTEADSYNSPLHF.

This clone was picked up one time. Written as DNA, the CDR3 is TGTGCCAGCAGCTCGGCGCCTCACAGGGAGTATGGCTACACCTTC. Translation gives CASSSAPHREYGYTF. The J gene is TRBJ1-2, the V gene TRBV5-5, with D perhaps TRBD1 (6 bases). The V gene's germline CDR1 is SGHKS and CDR2 YYEKEE (reference sequence). The V and J ends lost 3 bases and 5 bases respectively, with 17 bases between them. The length of the CDR3 is 15 residues.